One sample yielded the 29 T cell receptor delta chains listed below, sequenced in a study of γδ T cells in repeated Plasmodium falciparum infection. TCRdb re-called the multiplex PCR reads with CATT. The table lists under 65,000 delta-chain clones, around 1.7% of them singletons. Bulk repertoires came from Vgamma9/Vdelta2+ or Vdelta2-negative gammadelta T cells flow-sorted from PBMC. The sample was gamma-delta T cells from blood. All receptors come from a pool of human donors (malaria-infected and uninfected, not separated).

At least ten counts were recorded for this clone. This same CDR3 is encoded by further DNA sequences in the sample. The chain uses TRDV1 and TRDJ1; 13 bases are shared with TRDD3. The CDR3 totals 20 residues. V shed 2 bases and J 5 bases; nucleotides not matched to a gene: 17. Germline V CDR1 and CDR2: TSWWSYY, QGS. This chain's CDR3 is CALGETIFPIHWGIRDKLIF. CDR3 DNA sequence: TGTGCTCTTGGGGAAACAATCTTCCCTATTCACTGGGGGATACGTGATAAACTCATCTTT.

This clone was observed many times. It is likely a read error: a sequence one base away is far more abundant. Different DNA sequences within this sample yield the same CDR3. V and J are TRDV1 and TRDJ1; tentative D call: TRDD2 (6 bases). The CDR3 has 18 amino acids. The V and J ends lost 4 bases and 8 bases respectively, with 29 bases between them. Looked up from germline, CDR1 is TSWWSYY and CDR2 is QGS. Here the CDR3 DNA reads TGTGCTCTTGGGGGCACCTTCCCCACTTGGGTCCTAGTGGACAAACTCATCTTT. Its translation: CALGGTFPTWVLVDKLIF.

The table lists this clone with many counts. TCRdb assigns this DNA the protein of a much larger clone, which departs from its translation at residue 13; this likely reflects a read error, and the protein shown comes from translating the DNA. The V and J genes are TRDV1 and TRDJ1; 7 nucleotides agree with TRDD3. The CDR3 totals 18 residues. Germline V CDR1 and CDR2: TSWWSYY, QGS. CDR3 DNA: TGTGCTCTTGGGGAACTACCCTTCGTACCTTGGGGGACCGGTAAACTCATCTTT. Its protein is CALGELPFVPWGTGKLIF.

Regarding this clone: This is likely an artifact of a read error, given a far larger clone one base away. Other nucleotide sequences in the sample specify the same CDR3. This chain links TRDV1 with TRDJ1; 10 bases are shared with TRDD3. TCRdb lists no J gene, so it was determined here by aligning the DNA to germline. V was pared by 3 bases and J by 0 bases, with 16 bases of the junction left unmatched. The CDR3 has 20 residues. In germline, CDR1 is TSWWSYY, CDR2 QGS. CDR3 sequence: CALGDQFPAWGIHYTDKLIF. The CDR3 DNA follows: TGTGCTCTTGGGGACCAGTTCCCTGCGTGGGGGATACATTACACCGATAAACTCATCTTT.

Comments on this clone: With a much larger clone just one base away, this may be a read error. The same CDR3 also results from other DNA sequences found in this sample. The chain carries TRDV1 and TRDJ1; 12 bases line up with TRDD3. The CDR3 is 24 residues long. The germline V gene encodes CDR1 TSWWSYY and CDR2 QGS. The ends lost 5 bases at V and 0 bases at J; junction bases unmatched: 28. CDR3: CALGPPPPSSTSYWGIHYTDKLIF. CDR3 sequence (DNA): TGTGCTCTTGGGCCTCCCCCTCCTTCCTCCACCTCCTACTGGGGGATACATTACACCGATAAACTCATCTTT.

This clone was seen at least ten times. TCRdb's protein for this DNA is that of a much larger clone and differs from the translation at residue 13, likely a read error; the protein shown is the DNA translation. This sequence joins TRDV1 and TRDJ1; TRDD3 matches at 7 bases. No J gene is reported in TCRdb; it was inferred here by comparing the DNA with germline. CDR1 and CDR2 from the germline V gene are TSWWSYY and QGS. V trimming: 0 bases; J trimming: 0 bases; junction bases outside the gene matches: 22. The length of the CDR3 is 22 residues. The DNA for the CDR3 is TGTGCTCTTGGGGAACTAAGACTGACCTTCTGGGGGGAAACTAGCTACACCGATAAACTCATCTTT. Its protein is CALGELRLTFWGETSYTDKLIF.

This clone came up a few times. TCRdb's entry gives the protein of a much larger clone, which mismatches this DNA's translation at residue 18, likely from a read error; the protein reported here is translated from the DNA. The V and J genes are TRDV1 and TRDJ1; 11 nucleotides align to TRDD3. TCRdb carries no J gene annotation; the J gene was assigned here by matching the DNA with germline. J was trimmed by 3 bases and V by 2 bases; bases with no gene match: 26. The germline V gene has CDR1 TSWWSYY and CDR2 QGS. The CDR3 spans 23 residues. The CDR3 sequence: CALGELEGPVNVLGDKDPDKLIF. DNA of the CDR3: TGTGCTCTTGGGGAATTAGAAGGACCCGTGAACGTACTGGGGGATAAAGACCCCGATAAACTCATCTTT.

This clone was seen a handful of times. The protein recorded in TCRdb matches a much larger clone and deviates from this DNA's translation at residue 11, suggesting a read error; the protein here is obtained by translating the DNA. The J gene went uncalled, whereas the V gene is TRAV38-2/DV8; TRDD2, the D gene given by the table, was not confirmed from the DNA. CDR1 and CDR2 from the germline V gene are TSESDYY and QEAYKQQN. This CDR3 is built from 25 residues. This chain's CDR3 is CAYRSAFHVSPSPPYSEFPPHKLIF. Written as DNA, the CDR3 is TGTGCTTATAGGAGCGCGTTCCACGTGAGCCCTTCCCCACCGTACTCTGAGTTCCCTCCGCATAAACTCATCTTC.

This clone was counted only a few times. TCRdb attributes to this sequence the protein of a much larger clone, which differs from the DNA translation at residue 10; a read error is likely, and the protein displayed is translated from the DNA. The V gene is TRDV1, the J gene TRDJ1; 9 positions agree with TRDD3. Germline matching of the DNA provided the J gene here, since TCRdb leaves it blank. J lost 3 bases, V lost 2 bases, and 16 bases had no gene match. CDR1 TSWWSYY and CDR2 QGS come from the germline V gene. The CDR3 is 19 amino acids. CDR3 loop: CALGEMVLRLAGGSDKLIF. For the CDR3, the DNA is TGTGCTCTTGGGGAAATGGTCCTACGGCTCGCTGGGGGATCCGATAAACTCATCTTT.

Comments on this clone: TCRdb has a much larger clone's protein, which differs at residue 12 from the translation of this DNA, likely because of a read error; what is shown is the protein translated from the DNA. This sequence joins TRDV1 and TRDJ1, with TRDD3 matching 7 bases. The J gene comes from matching the DNA to germline here; TCRdb lacks it. The trim removed 0 bases at V and 0 bases at J, leaving 13 bases unmatched. Germline loops: CDR1 TSWWSYY, CDR2 QGS. This CDR3 has 19 amino acids. In DNA form, the CDR3 reads TGTGCTCTTGGGGAACTTTGCCCGCTTCTGGGGGGAGACACCGATAAACTCATCTTT. Amino acids: CALGELCPLLGGDTDKLIF.

This clone has at least ten counts. TCRdb shows a much larger clone's protein in place of this DNA's translation, and the two differ at residue 5, likely through a read error; the protein shown is translated from the DNA. This chain connects TRDV1 to TRDJ1; TRDD3 matches at 7 bases. With V trimmed by 4 bases and J by 0 bases, 17 bases remained unmatched. CDR3 length equals 19 residues. Germline CDR1 and CDR2: TSWWSYY and QGS. This CDR3 reads CALGGPSSLGVHHTDKLIF. DNA of the CDR3: TGTGCTCTTGGGGGGCCTAGTAGTCTGGGGGTCCACCACACCGATAAACTCATCTTT.

This clone has a handful of counts. TCRdb's protein, taken from a much larger clone, differs from this DNA's translation at residue 10, likely owing to a read error; the protein displayed comes from the DNA. The chain recombines TRDV1 with TRDJ1; D uncertain. In germline, CDR1 is TSWWSYY, CDR2 QGS. The CDR3 is 12 amino acids. The CDR3 reads CALGEPSDKPIF. The CDR3 region has the DNA TGTGCTCTTGGGGAACCCTCCGATAAACCCATCTTT.

This clone was picked up a small number of times. The protein recorded in TCRdb matches a much larger clone and deviates from this DNA's translation at residue 10, suggesting a read error; the protein here is obtained by translating the DNA. The V gene is TRDV1, the J gene TRDJ1; 7 bases are a match to TRDD3. Trimming took 2 bases from V and 6 from J; bases not matched to a gene: 12. There are 16 residues in the CDR3. Per germline, CDR1 TSWWSYY and CDR2 QGS. The CDR3 bases are TGTGCTCTTGGGGAAATGGGTGGGGGACCTCTCCATAAACTCATCTTT. It codes for CALGEMGGGPLHKLIF.

This clone was detected many times. A read error is the likely source, as a far larger clone sits one nucleotide away. This rearrangement joins TRDV1 to TRDJ1; D may be TRDD3 (5 bases). This CDR3 region has 12 residues. V lost 10 bases to trimming and J lost 0 bases, with 9 bases between them. Germline CDR1 is TSWWSYY and CDR2 is QGS. The CDR3 DNA is TGTGCTCATGGTGGGGACACCGATAAACTCATCTTT. It specifies CAHGGDTDKLIF.

Of note for this clone: A far larger clone lies a single base away; this is likely a read error. Other DNA sequences in the sample encode the same CDR3. CDR3 amino acids: CACDTLLGDPYTDKLIF. The CDR3 bases are TGTGCCTGTGACACCTTACTGGGTGACCCATACACCGATAAACTCATCTTT. The V and J genes are TRDV2 and TRDJ1; possible D gene TRDD3, 6 bases. This CDR3 spans 17 amino acids. V lost 0 bases and J lost 0, with 16 bases in between. Germline V gives CDR1 GEAIGNYY, CDR2 EKD.

This clone was seen repeatedly, ten times or more. The V and J genes are TRDV1 and TRDJ1, with D maybe TRDD2 (5 bases). Trimming left V 3 bases short and J 1 base short, with 18 bases between. CDR3 size: 17 residues. CDR1 and CDR2 from the germline V gene are TSWWSYY and QGS. Written as DNA, the CDR3 is TGTGCTCTTGGGGAGCCTCCTCCCTACGAGTTCACCGATAAACTCATCTTT. This encodes CALGEPPPYEFTDKLIF.

The table lists this clone with a few counts. This likely reflects a read error, since a far larger clone is one base away. This specimen includes other DNA sequences encoding the same CDR3. V and J are TRDV2 and TRDJ2, with 8 nucleotides matching TRDD3. The J gene was not available in TCRdb and was assigned here by matching the DNA to germline segments. The CDR3 sequence is 21 residues long. Per the germline V gene, CDR1 is GEAIGNYY and CDR2 is EKD. CDR3 coding DNA: TGCGCCTGTGACACCGGTACGGTAGCGTACTGGGGGGGCCCTTTGACAGCACAACTCTTCTTT. This translates into CACDTGTVAYWGGPLTAQLFF.

Worth noting for this clone: It may be a read error: a sequence one base away is much more abundant. Other DNA sequences of this sample code for an identical CDR3. The chain's CDR3 is CALGDTHGRNYWGIPPSLYTDKLIF. The CDR3 nucleotides are TGTGCCCTTGGGGATACCCACGGGAGGAACTACTGGGGGATACCCCCATCCTTGTACACCGATAAACTCATCTTT. The chain links TRDV1 to TRDJ1, with TRDD3 matching over 12 bases. This CDR3 contains 25 residues. The germline gives CDR1 TSWWSYY, CDR2 QGS.

This clone has ten or more counts. The genes are TRDV1 and TRDJ4, with a tentative D call TRDD3 (6 bases). V was shortened by 0 bases and J by 1 base, with 21 bases between the two germline ends. The CDR3 contains 18 residues. The V gene's germline CDR1 is TSWWSYY and CDR2 QGS. The CDR3 region is CALGELPTGGTNFRPLIF. Written as DNA, the CDR3 is TGTGCTCTTGGGGAACTGCCTACGGGGGGAACCAACTTCAGACCCCTGATCTTT.

To note about this clone: An end of the junction differs from the germline gene, which may be a read error. The chain combines TRDV1 with TRDJ1, with D possibly being TRDD3 (6 bases). No J gene was available from TCRdb, and it was assigned here by a germline match of the DNA. The CDR3 length is 15 residues. Germline V lookup: CDR1 TSWWSYY, CDR2 QGS. The CDR3 is CSGGFPPAGDEKLIF. CDR3 nucleotides: TGCTCTGGAGGATTTCCCCCCGCTGGGGATGAAAAACTCATCTTT.

Details on this clone: The protein recorded in TCRdb matches a much larger clone and deviates from this DNA's translation at residue 7, suggesting a read error; the protein here is obtained by translating the DNA. This chain connects TRDV3 to TRDJ1; TRDD3 agrees at 12 bases. Looked up from germline, CDR1 is TVYSNPD and CDR2 is GDNSRS (reference sequence). CDR3 length: 19 amino acids. V was clipped by 4 bases and J by 1 base; unmatched bases: 19. CDR3 residues: CASPTFPGGYASATDKLIF. The CDR3 DNA reads TGTGCCTCTCCTACGTTCCCTGGGGGATACGCGTCGGCCACCGATAAACTCATCTTT.

This clone was seen a few times. The amino acid sequence in TCRdb belongs to a much larger clone and departs from this DNA's translation at residue 15, likely a sequencing read error; the sequence shown is translated from the DNA. The V call is TRAV38-2/DV8, the J call TRDJ1; D remains unclear. The J gene comes from matching the DNA to germline here; TCRdb lacks it. CDR3 length: 26 residues. The V end was cut by 7 bases, the J end by 0 bases, with 49 bases between. Germline CDR1 reads TSESDYY; CDR2 reads QEAYKQQN. CDR3 sequence: CAYRAYLALLPPGSEVVFRYTDKLIF. As DNA, the CDR3 is TGTGCTTATCGGGCGTACCTAGCGCTCCTGCCTCCCGGGTCAGAAGTGGTATTCAGGTACACCGATAAACTCATCTTT.

In this sample, this clone turned up a few times. TCRdb lists the protein of a much larger clone for this DNA, which differs at residue 8, so this is likely a read error; the protein given here is translated from the DNA itself. The chain carries TRDV1 and TRDJ1; the match to TRDD3 covers 13 bases. This CDR3 is built from 28 residues. The trim removed 0 bases at V and 0 bases at J, leaving 34 bases unmatched. Germline lookup yields CDR1 TSWWSYY and CDR2 QGS. The CDR3 region has the DNA TGTGCTCTTGGGGAACTTAGTAATGGGTTCCTAAGGGAGCCGTACTGGGGGATACGTAGGGCGTACACCGATAAACTCATCTTT. Translation: CALGELSNGFLREPYWGIRRAYTDKLIF.

This clone was counted only a few times. The TCRdb protein comes from a much larger clone and disagrees with this DNA's translation at residue 11, likely due to a read error; the protein given here is derived from the DNA. V is TRDV1 and J is TRDJ1; D perhaps matches TRDD3 (5 bases). TCRdb is silent on the J gene; assignment here came from matching the DNA to germline. The V gene lost 1 base and the J gene lost 2 bases, with 23 bases spanning the gap. This CDR3 has 19 residues. Germline V gives CDR1 TSWWSYY, CDR2 QGS. CDR3 sequence: CALGERPGSARHVTDKLIF. CDR3 nucleotides: TGTGCTCTTGGGGAACGGCCTGGGTCGGCCCGCCATGTAACCGATAAACTCATCTTT.

Note on this clone: TCRdb attributes to this sequence the protein of a much larger clone, which differs from the DNA translation at residue 3; a read error is likely, and the protein displayed is translated from the DNA. The chain joins TRDV3 to TRDJ1; 12 bases map to TRDD3. Looked up from germline, CDR1 is TVYSNPD and CDR2 is GDNSRS (reference sequence). The CDR3 sequence is 19 residues long. V was pared by 5 bases and J by 1 base, with 20 bases of the junction left unmatched. The CDR3 sequence is CAPPTFSGGYASATDKLIF. CDR3 in DNA: TGTGCCCCTCCTACGTTCTCTGGGGGATACGCGTCGGCCACCGATAAACTCATCTTT. Looking up the rest from reference TRDV3 and TRDJ1 gives the full variable domain: CDKVTQSSPDQTVASGSEVVLLCTYDTVYSNPDLFWYRIRPDYSFQFVFYGDNSRSEGADFTQGRFSVKHILTQKAFHLVISPVRTEDSATYYCAPPTFSGGYASATDKLIFGKGTRVTVEP.

Points on this clone: The protein that TCRdb holds for this DNA derives from a much larger clone and differs from the translated DNA at residue 4, which likely indicates a read error; the protein shown here is translated from the DNA. The rearrangement joins TRDV2 to TRDJ1; 8 nucleotides align to TRDD3. As TCRdb names no J gene, one was assigned here on the basis of a DNA match to germline. V shed 5 bases and J 0 bases; nucleotides not matched to a gene: 22. The CDR3 is 20 amino acids. From germline, CDR1 is GEAIGNYY and CDR2 EKD. The CDR3 protein is CACGAEGGLYWGSYTDKLIF. The CDR3 bases are TGTGCCTGTGGCGCAGAAGGGGGACTATACTGGGGGTCCTACACCGATAAACTCATCTTT.

This clone has more than one count but fewer than ten. Since a far larger clone is one base different, this is likely a read error. The chain is built from TRDV1 and TRDJ1; TRDD3 matches 10 bases. TCRdb is silent on the J gene; assignment here came from matching the DNA to germline. Germline V lookup: CDR1 TSWWSYY, CDR2 QGS. The CDR3 sequence is 18 residues long. Trimming removed 3 bases from V and 10 bases from J; junction bases left unmatched: 20. The chain's CDR3 is CALGEPSELGTGGWRLIF. CDR3 DNA: TGTGCTCTTGGGGAGCCGTCGGAACTTGGGACTGGGGGATGGAGACTCATCTTT.

To note about this clone: The amino acid sequence in TCRdb belongs to a much larger clone and departs from this DNA's translation at residue 15, likely a sequencing read error; the sequence shown is translated from the DNA. This chain connects TRDV1 to TRDJ1, with D perhaps TRDD3 (5 bases). The J gene, left out of TCRdb, was set here by checking the DNA against germline. Germline V gene lookup returns CDR1 TSWWSYY and CDR2 QGS. The CDR3 runs 21 residues. V lost 1 base and J 6 bases, leaving 33 bases between the germline ends. This CDR3 reads CALGEPSRPDLWRIRIYKLIF. CDR3 sequence (DNA): TGTGCTCTTGGGGAACCAAGTAGGCCTGACCTCTGGAGGATAAGGATCTATAAACTCATCTTT.

This clone was observed at least ten times. The rearrangement uses TRDV1 and TRDJ1; a weak D match, TRDD3 (6 bases). Trimming shortened V by 1 base and J by 0 bases, and 18 bases separated the two germline ends. The CDR3 covers 18 residues. Germline V gene lookup returns CDR1 TSWWSYY and CDR2 QGS. CDR3 region: CALGERAYPGYHTDKLIF. Written as DNA, the CDR3 is TGTGCTCTTGGGGAACGGGCCTATCCCGGATACCACACCGATAAACTCATCTTT.